The 26 T cell receptor beta chains below all came from one sample that was sequenced in a study of blood T cell repertoires in COVID-19. Generated by immunoSEQ multiplex PCR, the TCRdb table keeps only in-frame clones and is missing some. The table records under 45,000 clones, around 86% of them present only once. The specimen was peripheral blood. Every receptor here comes from an elderly man with active COVID-19.

J is TRBJ1-5 and V is TRBV19, with no clear D. Trimming left V 6 bases short and J 0 bases short, with 12 bases between. The CDR3 contains 15 residues. Per the germline V gene, CDR1 is LNHDA and CDR2 is SQIVND (reference sequence). The CDR3 DNA is TGTGCCAGTAGCCTAGAGGAGATTAGCAATCAGCCCCAGCATTTT. Translating gives CASSLEEISNQPQHF.

This clone was found once. This chain uses TRBV5-1 with TRBJ2-1; D not resolved. The CDR3 totals 16 residues. Per germline, CDR1 SGHRS and CDR2 YFSETQ. The V gene lost 1 base and the J gene lost 7 bases, with 18 bases spanning the gap. CDR3 amino acids: CASSLSQWSSTNEQFF. DNA of the CDR3: TGCGCCAGCAGCTTGTCCCAATGGAGTAGCACAAATGAGCAGTTCTTC.

The CDR3 DNA follows: TGTGCCTGGACCCTCAGAGGGGGACGCAAAGAGACCCAGTACTTC. Protein: CAWTLRGGRKETQYF. The rearrangement links TRBV30 to TRBJ2-5; D might be TRBD1 (6 bases). Germline V gene data show CDR1 as GTSNPN and CDR2 as SVGIG (reference sequence). Trimming shortened V by 4 bases and J by 3 bases, and 18 bases separated the two germline ends. CDR3 length: 15 amino acids.

The chain carries TRBV24-1 and TRBJ2-3; 7 bases are shared with TRBD1. Germline V lookup: CDR1 KGHDR, CDR2 SFDVKD. Unmatched junction bases numbered 7, after V lost 9 bases and J lost 2 bases. The CDR3 contains 14 residues. The CDR3 spells CATEPQGNTDTQYF. CDR3 bases: TGTGCCACCGAGCCACAGGGGAACACAGATACGCAGTATTTT.

The rearrangement links TRBV2 to TRBJ2-5; 8 bases map to TRBD1. Trimming took 5 bases from V and 1 from J; bases not matched to a gene: 3. This CDR3 is 14 amino acids long. CDR1 and CDR2 from the germline V gene are SNHLY and FYNNEI. The CDR3 nucleotides read TGTGCCAGCAGTCCAGACAGGGGCCAAGAGACCCAGTACTTC. This translates into CASSPDRGQETQYF.

This clone turned up a few times. The chain recombines TRBV30 with TRBJ2-6; D is unclear. CDR1 and CDR2 (germline): GTSNPN, SVGIG (reference sequence). The CDR3 totals 17 residues. V was pared by 0 bases and J by 0 bases, with 12 bases between. CDR3 loop: CAWSVMRYYSGANVLTF. CDR3 bases: TGTGCCTGGAGTGTAATGCGGTACTACTCTGGGGCCAACGTCCTGACTTTC. The full variable domain, completed using reference TRBV30 and TRBJ2-6, is SQTIHQWPATLVQPVGSPLSLECTVEGTSNPNLYWYRQAAGRGLQLLFYSVGIGQISSEVPQNLSASRPQDRQFILSSKKLLLSDSGFYLCAWSVMRYYSGANVLTFGAGSRLTVL.

This clone was observed a handful of times. The rearrangement uses TRBV6-5 and TRBJ2-7; TRBD1 matches 11 bases. Per the germline V gene, CDR1 is MNHEY and CDR2 is SVGAGI. The CDR3 sequence is 13 residues long. J gave up 6 bases and V 7 bases, and 5 bases lay outside the gene matches. The CDR3 here is CASIRTGGFEQYF. The CDR3 nucleotides read TGTGCCAGCATCCGGACAGGGGGCTTCGAGCAGTACTTC.

This chain connects TRBV7-2 to TRBJ2-7; 8 bases align to TRBD2. CDR3 size: 15 residues. The ends lost 5 bases at V and 2 bases at J; junction bases unmatched: 8. CDR1 SGHTA and CDR2 FQGNSA come from the germline V gene. The CDR3 region is CASSLRVAGTYEQYF. In DNA, the CDR3 is TGTGCCAGCAGCCTCCGGGTAGCGGGGACCTACGAGCAGTACTTC.

This chain links TRBV3-1 (or the pseudogene TRBV3-2) with TRBJ1-2; D is unclear. From germline, CDR1 is LGHDT and CDR2 YNNKEL (reference sequence). The V gene lost 0 bases and the J gene lost 1 base, with 6 bases spanning the gap. The CDR3 loop spans 14 amino acids. As DNA, the CDR3 is TGTGCCAGCAGCCAAGAAAGGAGTAACTATGGCTACACCTTC. This translates into CASSQERSNYGYTF.

CDR3 sequence: CATRRDYNEQFF. The DNA of the CDR3 is TGTGCCACCCGGAGGGATTACAATGAGCAGTTCTTC. This rearrangement joins TRBV2 to TRBJ2-1; the D gene is possibly TRBD2 (6 bases). The CDR3 spans 12 residues. The germline V gene has CDR1 SNHLY and CDR2 FYNNEI. The V and J ends lost 10 bases and 4 bases respectively, with 11 bases between them. The variable domain in full, with the rest retrieved from reference TRBV2 and TRBJ2-1, is EPEVTQTPSHQVTQMGQEVILRCVPISNHLYFYWYRQILGQKVEFLVSFYNNEISEKSEIFDDQFSVERPDGSNFTLKIRSTKLEDSAMYFCATRRDYNEQFFGPGTRLTVL.

This sequence joins TRBV3-1 (or the pseudogene TRBV3-2) and TRBJ2-5; D remains unclear. There are 14 residues in the CDR3. V lost 4 bases to trimming and J lost 3 bases, with 12 bases between them. Germline CDR1 reads LGHDT; CDR2 reads YNNKEL (reference sequence). CDR3 bases: TGTGCCAGCAGCCCGCGGCCTACCAAAGAGACCCAGTACTTC. This sequence encodes CASSPRPTKETQYF.

The rearrangement uses TRBV5-8 and TRBJ2-7; D remains ambiguous. V was clipped by 5 bases and J by 0 bases, with 6 bases between them. Germline assignment: CDR1 SGHTS and CDR2 YDEGEE. The CDR3 loop spans 12 amino acids. The CDR3 DNA is TGTGCCAGCAGTCATAGCTCCTACGAGCAGTACTTC. It yields the protein CASSHSSYEQYF.

The rearrangement uses TRBV7-2 and TRBJ1-6, with D perhaps TRBD1 (6 bases). V was pared by 8 bases and J by 10 bases, with 15 bases between. The CDR3 is 13 residues long. Germline V gene data show CDR1 as SGHTA and CDR2 as FQGNSA. The CDR3 here is CASGTGFRSPLHF. The CDR3 DNA reads as TGTGCCAGCGGAACAGGGTTCAGGTCACCCCTCCACTTT.

This chain connects TRBV6-2 or TRBV6-3 to TRBJ2-2; D is uncertain. The CDR3 has 13 amino acids. In germline, CDR1 is MNHEY, CDR2 SVGEGT. Trimming took 6 bases from V and 4 from J, leaving 9 bases between them. CDR3 nucleotide sequence: TGTGCCAGCAGCCGTCCCTTCACCGGGGAGCTGTTTTTT. This encodes CASSRPFTGELFF.

V is TRBV7-9 and J is TRBJ2-3; tentative D call: TRBD2 (5 bases). Germline V gives CDR1 SEHNR, CDR2 FQNEAQ (reference sequence). Deletions cut 4 bases from V and 6 bases from J, with 11 bases between. This CDR3 spans 13 amino acids. In DNA, the CDR3 is TGTGCCAGCAGCTGGCCGGGCGGGGATACGCAGTATTTT. Amino acids: CASSWPGGDTQYF.

Only one count was recorded for this clone. The CDR3 nucleotides read TGTGCCTGGAGAGTCAGAAACCTGAACACTGAAGCTTTCTTT. As protein: CAWRVRNLNTEAFF. The chain links TRBV30 to TRBJ1-1; D gene uncertain. V lost 3 bases to trimming and J lost 0 bases, with 11 bases between them. Germline CDR1 and CDR2: GTSNPN and SVGIG (reference sequence). The CDR3 length is 14 residues.

The sample holds one count of this clone. This chain connects TRBV7-8 to TRBJ1-6; D possibly corresponds to TRBD1 (6 bases). Looked up from germline, CDR1 is SGHVS and CDR2 is FQNEAQ. Trimming pared 3 bases from V and 9 bases from J, leaving 12 bases between. This CDR3 comprises 14 residues. The CDR3 sequence is CASSFGQRGSPLHF. The CDR3 DNA reads TGTGCCAGCAGCTTCGGACAGAGAGGTTCACCCCTCCACTTT.

This chain connects TRBV7-9 to TRBJ2-7, with 16 bases lining up with TRBD2. Germline V gene data show CDR1 as SEHNR and CDR2 as FQNEAQ (reference sequence). The CDR3 sequence is 19 residues long. V dropped 4 bases and J dropped 6; count of bases not matched to a gene: 15. DNA of the CDR3: TGTGCCAGCAGCTCCGGGACTAGCGGGAGGGCCTCCAATACCCTCGAGCAGTACTTC. Residues: CASSSGTSGRASNTLEQYF. Supplemented by reference TRBV7-9 and TRBJ2-7, the full variable domain reads DTGVSQNPRHKITKRGQNVTFRCDPISEHNRLYWYRQTLGQGPEFLTYFQNEAQLEKSRLLSDRFSAERPKGSFSTLEIQRTEQGDSAMYLCASSSGTSGRASNTLEQYFGPGTRLTVT.

V usage is TRBV10-3 and J usage is TRBJ1-2; 9 bases line up with TRBD1. Looked up from germline, CDR1 is ENHRY and CDR2 is SYGVKD. The CDR3 contains 15 residues. Trimming at V came to 4 bases and at J to 4 bases, leaving 7 bases not matched to a gene. The CDR3 DNA sequence: TGTGCCATCAGTGGTCCCGGGACAGGGACCTATGGCTACACCTTC. Translating it yields CAISGPGTGTYGYTF.

The chain has TRBV7-8 and TRBJ2-5, with 9 bases identical to TRBD1. Germline values: CDR1 SGHVS, CDR2 FQNEAQ. V shed 5 bases, J shed 7 bases, and the junction held 17 bases outside the gene matches. The CDR3 has 17 amino acids. The CDR3 sequence: CASSPILLQGAGVTQYF. The CDR3 bases are TGTGCCAGCAGCCCGATACTCCTACAGGGGGCAGGGGTGACCCAGTACTTC.

The V and J genes are TRBV7-2 and TRBJ2-7; 9 bases map to TRBD2. CDR1 and CDR2 (germline): SGHTA, FQGNSA. The J segment lost 5 bases and the V segment lost 5 bases, leaving 13 bases of the junction unmatched. The CDR3 runs 16 residues. This CDR3 reads CASSRGAGGPKNEQYF. The CDR3 DNA is TGTGCCAGCAGCCGGGGGGCGGGAGGGCCGAAGAACGAGCAGTACTTC.

This chain joins TRBV2 and TRBJ2-1, with 16 bases fitting TRBD2. Germline V lookup: CDR1 SNHLY, CDR2 FYNNEI. The CDR3 runs 13 residues. Trimming at V came to 8 bases and at J to 10 bases, leaving 2 bases not matched to a gene. Written as DNA, the CDR3 is TGTGCCAGCCAGGGACTAGCGGGAGGGGAGCAGTTCTTC. This codes for CASQGLAGGEQFF.

This rearrangement joins TRBV21-1 to TRBJ2-7; TRBD2, as called in the table, went unchecked against the DNA. TRBV21-1 is a documented pseudogene. CDR3 length equals 15 residues. The CDR3 is CASSMLEDFTYEQYF. The CDR3 DNA reads as TGTGCCAGCAGCATGCTAGAGGACTTTACCTACGAGCAGTACTTC.

The chain couples TRBV3-1 (or the pseudogene TRBV3-2) to TRBJ2-1; 11 positions agree with TRBD2. Looked up from germline, CDR1 is LGHDT and CDR2 is YNNKEL (reference sequence). The CDR3 loop spans 17 amino acids. V was clipped by 0 bases and J by 8 bases; unmatched bases: 9. CDR3 residues: CASSQDSPTSGRYEQFF. CDR3 nucleotide sequence: TGTGCCAGCAGCCAAGATTCCCCCACTAGCGGGAGATATGAGCAGTTCTTC.

V is TRBV5-1 and J is TRBJ1-4; 8 nucleotides match TRBD1. The CDR3 sequence is 18 residues long. Per the germline V gene, CDR1 is SGHRS and CDR2 is YFSETQ. V trimming: 1 base; J trimming: 0 bases; junction bases outside the gene matches: 8. DNA for the CDR3: TGCGCCAGCAGCTTGTACGAGACAGGGGCTTCAACTAATGAAAAACTGTTTTTT. This gives the protein CASSLYETGASTNEKLFF. The complete variable domain, with remaining parts taken from reference TRBV5-1 and TRBJ1-4, reads KAGVTQTPRYLIKTRGQQVTLSCSPISGHRSVSWYQQTPGQGLQFLFEYFSETQRNKGNFPGRFSGRQFSNSRSEMNVSTLELGDSALYLCASSLYETGASTNEKLFFGSGTQLSVL.

This sequence joins TRBV19 and TRBJ2-1; TRBD2 matches 8 bases. Germline V lookup: CDR1 LNHDA, CDR2 SQIVND (reference sequence). The CDR3 loop spans 14 amino acids. V shed 3 bases and J 10 bases; nucleotides not matched to a gene: 8. CDR3 nucleotide sequence: TGTGCCAGTAGTATTATGGAGGTAGCGGGAGAGCAGTTCTTC. Residues: CASSIMEVAGEQFF.